One and the same sample provided the 14 T cell receptor beta chains below, sequenced in a study of blood T cell repertoires in COVID-19. Sequenced by immunoSEQ multiplex PCR; TCRdb stores in-frame clones only, minus some. The data contain tens of thousands of clones, about 90% of them singletons. Specimen: peripheral blood. These TCRs come from a man aged 50-60 years with acute or convalescent COVID-19.

The chain carries TRBV19 and TRBJ2-2; a possible D gene is TRBD2 (7 bases). Germline V gene sequence: CDR1 LNHDA, CDR2 SQIVND (reference sequence). Trimming took off 10 bases at V and 6 bases at J, with 24 bases between the two ends. The CDR3 consists of 16 residues. CDR3 residues: CATHLRGGEGAGELFF. The DNA of the CDR3 is TGTGCCACGCACCTCCGGGGTGGGGAGGGGGCCGGGGAGCTGTTTTTT.

This clone has a single count. The genes are TRBV27 and TRBJ1-2, with 9 bases identical to TRBD1. The V segment lost 6 bases and the J segment 4 bases; nucleotides outside the gene matches: 6. This CDR3 is built from 14 residues. The germline V gene has CDR1 MNHEY and CDR2 SMNVEV (reference sequence). The CDR3 region is CASRPGQGPYGYTF. The DNA for the CDR3 is TGTGCCAGCAGGCCGGGACAGGGACCCTATGGCTACACCTTC.

The chain combines TRBV18 with TRBJ1-3; no clear D. The CDR3 covers 14 residues. Trimming pared 2 bases from V and 0 bases from J, leaving 5 bases between. Germline lookup yields CDR1 KGHSH and CDR2 LQKENI. CDR3 sequence (DNA): TGTGCCAGCTCACCAGGAGTCTCTGGAAACACCATATATTTT. Protein sequence: CASSPGVSGNTIYF.

The chain combines TRBV6-1 with TRBJ2-3; the D is unclear. Germline assignment: CDR1 MNHNS and CDR2 SASEGT. This CDR3 spans 16 amino acids. Trimming left V 2 bases short and J 2 bases short, with 14 bases between. CDR3 nucleotides: TGTGCCAGCAGTGAACGCCACAAGACTCTCACAGATACGCAGTATTTT. Translating gives CASSERHKTLTDTQYF.

This chain uses TRBV6-5 with TRBJ1-6; D is ambiguous. This CDR3 spans 15 amino acids. Germline loops: CDR1 MNHEY, CDR2 SVGAGI. V was pared by 7 bases and J by 8 bases, with 18 bases between. Written as DNA, the CDR3 is TGTGCCAGCAAGGAGTATCCGACGGATTATTCACCCCTCCACTTT. It yields the protein CASKEYPTDYSPLHF.

This clone showed up just once. This sequence joins TRBV6-5 and TRBJ2-5; 10 bases agree with TRBD1. Germline trimming cut 1 base from V and 5 bases from J; bases unmatched to any gene: 7. CDR1 and CDR2 from the germline V gene are MNHEY and SVGAGI. The CDR3 extends over 16 amino acids. In DNA, the CDR3 is TGTGCCAGCAGTTACTTAACCGGGACAGGGGACGAGACCCAGTACTTC. Protein: CASSYLTGTGDETQYF.

J is TRBJ1-1 and V is TRBV5-1; D remains unclear. CDR3 length: 14 amino acids. Germline V gene sequence: CDR1 SGHRS, CDR2 YFSETQ. The germline V and J ends were trimmed by 0 bases and 3 bases, with 9 bases remaining between them. The CDR3 here is CASSLAGSDTEAFF. The CDR3 bases are TGCGCCAGCAGCTTGGCCGGGTCGGACACTGAAGCTTTCTTT.

The J gene is TRBJ1-5, the V gene TRBV24-1; D gene uncertain. V lost 2 bases and J lost 6, with 10 bases in between. Germline V gene data show CDR1 as KGHDR and CDR2 as SFDVKD. This CDR3 comprises 14 residues. The CDR3 nucleotides read TGTGCCACCAGTGATTCGCCAGGTTTTCAGCCCCAGCATTTT. It is translated as CATSDSPGFQPQHF.

The chain joins TRBV11-3 to TRBJ1-1, with 7 positions matching TRBD1. Germline CDR1 SGHNT, CDR2 YENEEA. Trimming took 4 bases from V and 1 from J; bases not matched to a gene: 3. This CDR3 region has 14 residues. The CDR3 loop reads CASSSGQENTEAFF. The CDR3 DNA is TGTGCCAGCAGCTCAGGACAGGAGAACACTGAAGCTTTCTTT.

This chain links TRBV14 with TRBJ1-2; 10 positions match TRBD1. Germline V gives CDR1 SGHDN, CDR2 FVKESK. The CDR3 has 15 amino acids. The V and J ends lost 3 bases and 5 bases, in that order; junction bases with no gene match: 6. CDR3 sequence reads: CASSQLGTGEYGYTF. Here the CDR3 DNA reads TGTGCCAGCAGCCAGCTGGGGACAGGGGAGTATGGCTACACCTTC.

The rearrangement links TRBV19 to TRBJ2-3; 11 positions match TRBD2. The CDR3 has 15 amino acids. Losses at the gene ends were 4 bases for V and 0 bases for J; bases not matched to a gene: 0. Germline assignment: CDR1 LNHDA and CDR2 SQIVND (reference sequence). The CDR3 DNA follows: TGTGCCAGTAGTAGACTAGCGGGAAGCACAGATACGCAGTATTTT. Protein product: CASSRLAGSTDTQYF.

V usage is TRBV20-1 and J usage is TRBJ2-1, with D unclear. The CDR3 is made up of 11 amino acids. Germline values: CDR1 DFQATT, CDR2 SNEGSKA (reference sequence). V lost 3 bases and J 7 bases, leaving 7 bases between the germline ends. In DNA form, the CDR3 reads TGCAGTGCTAGTAACAGAAATGAGCAGTTCTTC. As protein: CSASNRNEQFF.

The CDR3 nucleotides are TGTGCCATCAGTGGGGTAGCGGGAGAGGCCGAGCAGTACTTC. The encoded protein is CAISGVAGEAEQYF. The rearrangement joins TRBV10-3 to TRBJ2-7; 9 nucleotides line up with TRBD2. The CDR3 extends over 14 amino acids. Germline loops: CDR1 ENHRY, CDR2 SYGVKD. Unmatched junction bases numbered 7, after V lost 4 bases and J lost 6 bases.

V usage is TRBV6-5 and J usage is TRBJ1-5; 10 bases map to TRBD1. Trimming took 6 bases from V and 4 from J; bases not matched to a gene: 6. This CDR3 contains 15 residues. Germline V gene data show CDR1 as MNHEY and CDR2 as SVGAGI. The DNA of the CDR3 is TGTGCCAGCAGCCCCGACAGGGGGCCAAATCAGCCCCAGCATTTT. Translating gives CASSPDRGPNQPQHF.